Shown below are 27 T cell receptor beta chains from a single sample sequenced in a study of blood T cell repertoires in COVID-19. Here immunoSEQ multiplex PCR was the method, and the copy in TCRdb shows in-frame clones only, minus some. In the table there are 110,000 or so clones, about 90% of which are singletons. Sequencing was carried out using peripheral blood. Every receptor here comes from a human donor in a cohort sampled during active COVID-19.

This chain connects TRBV6-2 or TRBV6-3 to TRBJ1-1; TRBD1 is a possible D gene (5 bases). Germline-derived CDR1 and CDR2 are MNHEY and SVGEGT. The CDR3 loop spans 13 amino acids. V was trimmed by 6 bases and J by 2 bases, leaving 10 bases between them. CDR3 DNA: TGTGCCAGCAGCGGTCAGGGAAACACTGAAGCTTTCTTT. Protein: CASSGQGNTEAFF.

The chain carries TRBV23-1 and TRBJ2-3, with 12 positions matching TRBD2. TRBV23-1 belongs to the ORF category, with a function that is uncertain. The CDR3 consists of 18 residues. Trimming removed 0 bases from V and 6 bases from J; junction bases left unmatched: 10. The CDR3 DNA follows: TGCGCCAGCAGTCAATCGAGGACTAGCGGGGACCCAGGGGATACGCAGTATTTT. Its translation: CASSQSRTSGDPGDTQYF.

The chain links TRBV7-3 to TRBJ2-1; D might be TRBD2 (6 bases). The CDR3 runs 16 residues. CDR1 is SGHTA, CDR2 FQGTGA, per germline. The V and J ends lost 5 bases and 6 bases respectively, with 20 bases between them. The CDR3 loop reads CASSPNPGAGGNEQFF. The CDR3 DNA reads as TGTGCCAGCAGCCCCAACCCGGGAGCTGGGGGCAATGAGCAGTTCTTC.

This clone was seen only once. V gene TRBV7-6 combines with J gene TRBJ2-3; 10 bases align to TRBD2. This CDR3 has 19 residues. CDR1 and CDR2 from the germline V gene are SGHVS and FNYEAQ. V trimming: 1 base; J trimming: 3 bases; junction bases outside the gene matches: 13. This CDR3 reads CASSLGAGAAGGPTDTQYF. The DNA for the CDR3 is TGTGCCAGCAGCTTAGGGGCCGGTGCAGCGGGAGGGCCGACAGATACGCAGTATTTT. Full variable domain (rest looked up from reference TRBV7-6 and TRBJ2-3): GAGVSQSPRYKVTKRGQDVALRCDPISGHVSLYWYRQALGQGPEFLTYFNYEAQQDKSGLPNDRFSAERPEGSISTLTIQRTEQRDSAMYRCASSLGAGAAGGPTDTQYFGPGTRLTVL.

In this sample, this clone turned up a few times. The chain couples TRBV27 to TRBJ2-1; 10 bases map to TRBD1. Trimming removed 10 bases from V and 4 bases from J; junction bases left unmatched: 7. CDR1 and CDR2 (germline): MNHEY, SMNVEV (reference sequence). The CDR3 spans 14 residues. The DNA for the CDR3 is TGTGCCACCTCGACAGGGGGCCATTACAATGAGCAGTTCTTC. Residues: CATSTGGHYNEQFF.

V usage is TRBV24-1 and J usage is TRBJ2-2; D perhaps matches TRBD1 (5 bases). The germline gives CDR1 KGHDR, CDR2 SFDVKD. The CDR3 has 16 residues. V was shortened by 5 bases and J by 1 base, with 13 bases between the two germline ends. The chain's CDR3 is CATSGRTSGNTGELFF. The CDR3 DNA reads as TGTGCCACCAGTGGCCGGACATCGGGGAACACCGGGGAGCTGTTTTTT.

This clone was recorded once. V is TRBV13 and J is TRBJ2-5, with TRBD2 matching over 13 bases. CDR3 length equals 16 residues. Germline CDR1 reads PRHDT; CDR2 reads FYEKMQ (reference sequence). Losses at the gene ends were 5 bases for V and 5 bases for J; bases not matched to a gene: 8. In DNA, the CDR3 is TGTGCCAGCAGCACACAGGGGACTAGCGGGGTGGAGACCCAGTACTTC. Its translation is CASSTQGTSGVETQYF.

CDR3 nucleotide sequence: TGTGCCAGCAGCCCCGACGCCGCGGGGCGGGAGCTGTTTTTT. Protein: CASSPDAAGRELFF. The chain has TRBV7-3 and TRBJ2-2; D might be TRBD2 (6 bases). This CDR3 is built from 14 residues. The V gene lost 5 bases and the J gene lost 9 bases, with 16 bases spanning the gap. CDR1 SGHTA and CDR2 FQGTGA come from the germline V gene.

The V call is TRBV4-1, the J call TRBJ2-3; D is uncertain. Trimming removed 0 bases from V and 6 bases from J, with 10 bases in between. Germline V gene sequence: CDR1 MGHRA, CDR2 YSYEKL. The length of the CDR3 is 14 residues. CDR3 nucleotide sequence: TGCGCCAGCAGCCAAGATTCCAGCGTTGATACGCAGTATTTT. This translates into CASSQDSSVDTQYF.

The V and J genes are TRBV28 and TRBJ2-2, with D hard to call. The CDR3 consists of 16 residues. V lost 7 bases, J lost 4 bases, and 19 bases lay in between. CDR1 is MDHEN and CDR2 is SYDVKM in the germline V gene. The CDR3 spells CASTHRVPTFTGELFF. In DNA form, the CDR3 reads TGTGCCAGCACCCACCGGGTCCCAACATTCACCGGGGAGCTGTTTTTT. The full variable domain, in which reference TRBV28 and TRBJ2-2 provide the parts outside the CDR3, is DVKVTQSSRYLVKRTGEKVFLECVQDMDHENMFWYRQDPGLGLRLIYFSYDVKMKEKGDIPEGYSVSREKKERFSLILESASTNQTSMYLCASTHRVPTFTGELFFGEGSRLTVL.

The rearrangement links TRBV12-2 to TRBJ1-5. TRBV12-2 is tagged as a pseudogene. The CDR3 contains 16 residues. CDR3 protein: CARRGAGGGVYQPQHF. CDR3 DNA: TGTGCAAGGCGCGGAGCCGGTGGGGGGGTCTATCAGCCCCAGCATTTT.

The chain combines TRBV28 with TRBJ2-2; D is perhaps TRBD2 (5 bases). Germline CDR1 and CDR2: MDHEN and SYDVKM. The CDR3 is 13 amino acids. Trimming took off 3 bases at V and 6 bases at J, with 8 bases between the two ends. CDR3 DNA: TGTGCCAGCAGTTTCGGGAAGGCCGGGGAGCTGTTTTTT. It encodes CASSFGKAGELFF.

The J gene is TRBJ1-2, the V gene TRBV29-1, with 8 bases identical to TRBD1. Germline V gene sequence: CDR1 SQVTM, CDR2 ANQGSEA. V shed 8 bases and J 9 bases; nucleotides not matched to a gene: 8. This CDR3 is built from 11 residues. CDR3 sequence reads: CSSGTGDSYTF. The CDR3 nucleotides are TGCAGCTCCGGGACAGGCGATAGCTACACCTTC. Full variable domain (missing parts from reference TRBV29-1 and TRBJ1-2): SAVISQKPSRDICQRGTSLTIQCQVDSQVTMMFWYRQQPGQSLTLIATANQGSEATYESGFVIDKFPISRPNLTFSTLTVSNMSPEDSSIYLCSSGTGDSYTFGSGTRLTVV.

This clone is a singleton in its sample. This rearrangement joins TRBV7-9 to TRBJ2-5, with 7 bases fitting TRBD1. Trimming at V came to 4 bases and at J to 5 bases, leaving 10 bases not matched to a gene. Germline V CDR1 and CDR2: SEHNR, FQNEAQ (reference sequence). The CDR3 contains 15 residues. CDR3 nucleotide sequence: TGTGCCAGCAGCTCCCGGTCGGACAGGAGGGAGACCCAGTACTTC. It codes for CASSSRSDRRETQYF.

The J gene is TRBJ2-7, the V gene TRBV28, with 9 bases that match TRBD1. Germline V gene sequence: CDR1 MDHEN, CDR2 SYDVKM. The CDR3 sequence is 14 residues long. The V segment lost 5 bases and the J segment 1 base; nucleotides outside the gene matches: 3. In DNA, the CDR3 is TGTGCCAGCAGTCCGGACAGGGGATCCTACGAGCAGTACTTC. Protein product: CASSPDRGSYEQYF. The full variable domain, completed using reference TRBV28 and TRBJ2-7, is DVKVTQSSRYLVKRTGEKVFLECVQDMDHENMFWYRQDPGLGLRLIYFSYDVKMKEKGDIPEGYSVSREKKERFSLILESASTNQTSMYLCASSPDRGSYEQYFGPGTRLTVT.

Only a few counts were recorded for this clone. V gene TRBV19 combines with J gene TRBJ1-5; 7 nucleotides align to TRBD1. CDR3 length: 18 residues. Germline assignment: CDR1 LNHDA and CDR2 SQIVND (reference sequence). V dropped 7 bases and J dropped 0; count of bases not matched to a gene: 15. CDR3 coding DNA: TGTGCCAGTACCCTAGGGGGACAGAGCCTTTATAGCAATCAGCCCCAGCATTTT. Translating it yields CASTLGGQSLYSNQPQHF.

The genes are TRBV19 and TRBJ2-1, with 11 bases fitting TRBD2. The CDR3 has 16 amino acids. After removal of 4 bases from V and 4 bases from J, the junction contained 6 bases not matched to a gene. Germline lookup yields CDR1 LNHDA and CDR2 SQIVND (reference sequence). The CDR3 sequence is CASSTLAGGHYNEQFF. The CDR3 DNA is TGTGCCAGTAGTACCCTAGCGGGAGGTCATTACAATGAGCAGTTCTTC.

The chain couples TRBV2 to TRBJ2-7, with D perhaps TRBD2 (5 bases). In germline, CDR1 is SNHLY, CDR2 FYNNEI. V lost 7 bases to trimming and J lost 1 base, with 20 bases between them. This CDR3 region has 16 residues. The CDR3 DNA is TGTGCCAGCATTCCGGACGGGATTGACGGTTCCTACGAGCAGTACTTC. Protein sequence: CASIPDGIDGSYEQYF. The whole variable domain, filled in from reference TRBV2 and TRBJ2-7, reads EPEVTQTPSHQVTQMGQEVILRCVPISNHLYFYWYRQILGQKVEFLVSFYNNEISEKSEIFDDQFSVERPDGSNFTLKIRSTKLEDSAMYFCASIPDGIDGSYEQYFGPGTRLTVT.

This chain joins TRBV5-1 and TRBJ1-1; 9 positions match TRBD1. The V segment lost 2 bases and the J segment 5 bases; nucleotides outside the gene matches: 10. The CDR3 loop spans 16 amino acids. Germline CDR1 and CDR2: SGHRS and YFSETQ. The CDR3 here is CASSFVTGGVGTEAFF. The CDR3 DNA reads TGCGCCAGCAGCTTCGTCACAGGGGGCGTTGGGACTGAAGCTTTCTTT.

The gene calls are TRBV4-3 and TRBJ1-2; 7 positions agree with TRBD1. CDR1 LGHNA and CDR2 YSLEER come from the germline V gene. V shed 0 bases, J shed 0 bases, and the junction held 1 base outside the gene matches. The CDR3 loop spans 15 amino acids. The CDR3 loop is CASSQDQGANYGYTF. DNA for the CDR3: TGCGCCAGCAGCCAAGATCAGGGGGCTAACTATGGCTACACCTTC.

The rearrangement links TRBV6-2 or TRBV6-3 to TRBJ1-1; D is possibly TRBD1 (5 bases). In germline, CDR1 is MNHEY, CDR2 SVGEGT. The CDR3 spans 14 residues. V was clipped by 6 bases and J by 0 bases, with 11 bases between them. CDR3 nucleotide sequence: TGTGCCAGCAGCCGACAGATCATGAACACTGAAGCTTTCTTT. Translating it yields CASSRQIMNTEAFF.

V is TRBV14 and J is TRBJ1-2; 7 bases are shared with TRBD1. With V trimmed by 5 bases and J by 8 bases, 11 bases remained unmatched. The CDR3 loop spans 14 amino acids. Germline values: CDR1 SGHDN, CDR2 FVKESK. CDR3 DNA: TGTGCCAGCAGCTCCCGACAGGGTTCTTTCGGCTACACCTTC. Protein: CASSSRQGSFGYTF. Supplemented by reference TRBV14 and TRBJ1-2, the full variable domain reads EAGVTQFPSHSVIEKGQTVTLRCDPISGHDNLYWYRRVMGKEIKFLLHFVKESKQDESGMPNNRFLAERTGGTYSTLKVQPAELEDSGVYFCASSSRQGSFGYTFGSGTRLTVV.

In DNA, the CDR3 is TGTGCCAGCAGCCAAGATTTCTTCTACGGGACAGGGAACGAGCAGTACTTC. Translating it yields CASSQDFFYGTGNEQYF. The gene calls are TRBV3-1 (or the pseudogene TRBV3-2) and TRBJ2-7; 9 nucleotides agree with TRBD1. This CDR3 region has 17 residues. The V gene's germline CDR1 is LGHDT and CDR2 YNNKEL (reference sequence). V shed 0 bases and J 5 bases; nucleotides not matched to a gene: 11.

The chain recombines TRBV2 with TRBJ2-7; D gene uncertain. Per germline, CDR1 SNHLY and CDR2 FYNNEI. Deletions cut 2 bases from V and 4 bases from J, with 12 bases between. This CDR3 is 14 amino acids long. The CDR3 DNA sequence: TGTGCCAGCAGTGAAATGGTGCAAGCTTACGAGCAGTACTTC. This encodes CASSEMVQAYEQYF. The full variable domain, with the rest looked up from reference TRBV2 and TRBJ2-7, is EPEVTQTPSHQVTQMGQEVILRCVPISNHLYFYWYRQILGQKVEFLVSFYNNEISEKSEIFDDQFSVERPDGSNFTLKIRSTKLEDSAMYFCASSEMVQAYEQYFGPGTRLTVT.

The sample holds one count of this clone. The chain has TRBV5-6 and TRBJ2-3; TRBD1 matches at 8 bases. V shed 1 base, J shed 3 bases, and the junction held 1 base outside the gene matches. The CDR3 extends over 14 amino acids. The germline V gene encodes CDR1 SGHDT and CDR2 YYEEEE. The CDR3 spells CASSLQGATDTQYF. In DNA, the CDR3 is TGTGCCAGCAGCTTGCAGGGGGCGACAGATACGCAGTATTTT.

The V call is TRBV4-1, the J call TRBJ1-2; 7 bases map to TRBD1. V shed 2 bases, J shed 8 bases, and the junction held 14 bases outside the gene matches. The CDR3 loop spans 16 amino acids. Germline V CDR1 and CDR2: MGHRA, YSYEKL. CDR3 coding DNA: TGCGCCAGCAGCCAAACCCAGGGACAGCCCCTTAGGGGCTACACCTTC. Protein: CASSQTQGQPLRGYTF.

The chain carries TRBV6-2 or TRBV6-3 and TRBJ2-7; perhaps TRBD1 as D (5 bases). Trimming removed 0 bases at V and 0 bases at J, with 9 bases between. This CDR3 region has 15 residues. CDR1 MNHEY and CDR2 SVGEGT come from the germline V gene. The CDR3 coding sequence is TGTGCCAGCAGTTACTCGGCACAGGCCTCCTACGAGCAGTACTTC. Translated: CASSYSAQASYEQYF.